This paragraph reports one T cell receptor (beta chain). Its cognate antigen is unknown. Relative to the germline gene, one junction end is altered; a read error may explain this. The method was immunoSEQ multiplex PCR; TCRdb's version includes in-frame clones alone and lacks a portion of them. The profile shows approximately 740,000 clones, 92% of them singletons. As defined, naive CD8 cells were CD45RO-negative and positively selected for CCR7, with terminally differentiated effector memory CD45RA+ cells excluded. This sample was included in a study of shared clonotypes between healthy human individuals. This CDR3 is built from 12 residues. In germline, CDR1 is SNHLY, CDR2 FYNNEI. Overall study results and limits: About 5% of naive CD4 clonotypes were shared across four donors. A reduction in generation probabilities was seen for non-shared clonotypes relative to those shared by all four donors.

This TCR derives from a man between 25 and 39 years old in good health. The source material was naive CD8+ T cells sorted from blood. The chain is built from TRBV2 and TRBJ2-7; D might be TRBD1 (6 bases). The CDR3 protein is CACRGRADEQYF. CDR3 bases: TGTGCCTGCAGGGGCAGGGCGGACGAGCAGTACTTC.